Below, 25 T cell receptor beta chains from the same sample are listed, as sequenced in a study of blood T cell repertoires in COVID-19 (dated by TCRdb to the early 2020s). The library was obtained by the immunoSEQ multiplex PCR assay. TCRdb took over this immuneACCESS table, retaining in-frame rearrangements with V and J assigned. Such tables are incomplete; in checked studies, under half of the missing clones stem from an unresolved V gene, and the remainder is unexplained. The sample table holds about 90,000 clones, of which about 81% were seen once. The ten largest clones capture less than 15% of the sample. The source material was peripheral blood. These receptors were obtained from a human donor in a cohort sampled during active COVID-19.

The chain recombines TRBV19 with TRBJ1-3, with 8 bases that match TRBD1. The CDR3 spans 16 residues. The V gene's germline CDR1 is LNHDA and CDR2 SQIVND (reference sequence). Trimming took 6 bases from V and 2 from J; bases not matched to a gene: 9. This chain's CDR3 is CASSVTGDGPGNTIYF. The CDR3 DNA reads TGTGCCAGTAGCGTGACAGGGGACGGGCCTGGAAACACCATATATTTT. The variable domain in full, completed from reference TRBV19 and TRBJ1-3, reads DGGITQSPKYLFRKEGQNVTLSCEQNLNHDAMYWYRQDPGQGLRLIYYSQIVNDFQKGDIAEGYSVSREKKESFPLTVTSAQKNPTAFYLCASSVTGDGPGNTIYFGEGSWLTVV.

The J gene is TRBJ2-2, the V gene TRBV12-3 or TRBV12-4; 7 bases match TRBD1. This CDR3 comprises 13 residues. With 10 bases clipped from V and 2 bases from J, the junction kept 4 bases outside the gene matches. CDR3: CANRGRNTGELFF. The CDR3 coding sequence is TGTGCCAACAGGGGCCGAAACACCGGGGAGCTGTTTTTT.

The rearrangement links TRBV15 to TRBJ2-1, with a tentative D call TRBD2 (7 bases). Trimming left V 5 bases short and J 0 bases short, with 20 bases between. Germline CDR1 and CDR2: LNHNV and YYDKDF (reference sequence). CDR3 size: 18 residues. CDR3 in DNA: TGTGCCACCAGCTCCGGAGGGGGGGAGCGGATCTCCTACAATGAGCAGTTCTTC. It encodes CATSSGGGERISYNEQFF.

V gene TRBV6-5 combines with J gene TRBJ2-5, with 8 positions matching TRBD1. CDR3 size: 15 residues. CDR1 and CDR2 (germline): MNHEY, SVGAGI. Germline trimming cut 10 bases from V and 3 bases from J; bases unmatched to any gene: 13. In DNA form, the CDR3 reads TGTGCCACCGGGGGACCCGGGACAGGCGAAGAGACCCAGTACTTC. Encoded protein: CATGGPGTGEETQYF.

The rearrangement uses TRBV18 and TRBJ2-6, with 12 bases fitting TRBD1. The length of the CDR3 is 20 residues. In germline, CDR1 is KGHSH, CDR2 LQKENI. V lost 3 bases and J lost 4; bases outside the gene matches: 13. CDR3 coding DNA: TGTGCCAGCTCACCGACTTTGGGACAGGGGGCTCCCAAGGGGGCCAACGTCCTGACTTTC. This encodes CASSPTLGQGAPKGANVLTF. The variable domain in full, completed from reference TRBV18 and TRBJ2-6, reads NAGVMQNPRHLVRRRGQEARLRCSPMKGHSHVYWYRQLPEEGLKFMVYLQKENIIDESGMPKERFSAEFPKEGPSILRIQQVVRGDSAAYFCASSPTLGQGAPKGANVLTFGAGSRLTVL.

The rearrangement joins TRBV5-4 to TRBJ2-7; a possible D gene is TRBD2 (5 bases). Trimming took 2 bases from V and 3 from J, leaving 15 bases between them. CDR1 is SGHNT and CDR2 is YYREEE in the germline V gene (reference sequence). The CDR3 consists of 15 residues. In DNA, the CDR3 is TGTGCCAGCAGCTTCGGGGTCCCGGGCCACTACGAGCAGTACTTC. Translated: CASSFGVPGHYEQYF.

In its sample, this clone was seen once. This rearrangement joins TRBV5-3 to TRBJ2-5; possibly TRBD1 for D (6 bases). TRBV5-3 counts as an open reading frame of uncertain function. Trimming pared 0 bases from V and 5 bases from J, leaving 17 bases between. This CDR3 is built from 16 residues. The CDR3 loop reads CARSLVRRAQGETQYF. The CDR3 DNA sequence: TGTGCCAGAAGCTTGGTACGGCGGGCCCAGGGGGAGACCCAGTACTTC.

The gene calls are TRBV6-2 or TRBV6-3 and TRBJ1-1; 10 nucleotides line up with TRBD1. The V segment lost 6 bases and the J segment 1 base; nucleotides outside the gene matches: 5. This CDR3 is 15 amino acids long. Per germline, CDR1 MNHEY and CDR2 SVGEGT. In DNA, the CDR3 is TGTGCCAGCAGCCGACAGGGGGCTTGGAACACTGAAGCTTTCTTT. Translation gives CASSRQGAWNTEAFF.

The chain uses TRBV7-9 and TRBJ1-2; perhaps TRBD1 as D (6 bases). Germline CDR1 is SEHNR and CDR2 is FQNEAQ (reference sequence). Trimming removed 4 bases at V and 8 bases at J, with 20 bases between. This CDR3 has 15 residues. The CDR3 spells CASSSLPGHESGYTF. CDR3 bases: TGTGCCAGCAGCTCGTTGCCGGGACACGAATCCGGCTACACCTTC.

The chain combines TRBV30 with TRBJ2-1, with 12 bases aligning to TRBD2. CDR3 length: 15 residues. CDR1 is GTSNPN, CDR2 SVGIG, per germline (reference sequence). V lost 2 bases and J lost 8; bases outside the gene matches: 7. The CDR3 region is CAWSLLAGGLYEQFF. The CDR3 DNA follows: TGTGCCTGGAGTCTTCTAGCGGGGGGGCTTTATGAGCAGTTCTTC.

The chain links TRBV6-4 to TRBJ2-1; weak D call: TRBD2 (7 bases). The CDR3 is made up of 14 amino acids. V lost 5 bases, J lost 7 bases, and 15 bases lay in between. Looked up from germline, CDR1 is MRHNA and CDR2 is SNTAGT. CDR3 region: CASSPRGRGNEQFF. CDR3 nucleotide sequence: TGTGCCAGCAGTCCCCGGGGGCGGGGGAATGAGCAGTTCTTC.

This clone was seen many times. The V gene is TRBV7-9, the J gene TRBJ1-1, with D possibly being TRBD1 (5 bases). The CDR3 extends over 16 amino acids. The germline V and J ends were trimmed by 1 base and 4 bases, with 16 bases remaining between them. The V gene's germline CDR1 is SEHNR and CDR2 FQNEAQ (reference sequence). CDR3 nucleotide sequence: TGTGCCAGCAGCTTAGTAACAGGTCCCTTGATCACTGAAGCTTTCTTT. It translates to CASSLVTGPLITEAFF.

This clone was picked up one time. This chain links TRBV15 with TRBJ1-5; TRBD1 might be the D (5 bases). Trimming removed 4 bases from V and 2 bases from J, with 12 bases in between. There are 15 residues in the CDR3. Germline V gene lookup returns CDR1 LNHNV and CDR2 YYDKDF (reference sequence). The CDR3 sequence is CATSNGGRGNQPQHF. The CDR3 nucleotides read TGTGCCACCAGCAACGGGGGGAGAGGCAATCAGCCCCAGCATTTT.

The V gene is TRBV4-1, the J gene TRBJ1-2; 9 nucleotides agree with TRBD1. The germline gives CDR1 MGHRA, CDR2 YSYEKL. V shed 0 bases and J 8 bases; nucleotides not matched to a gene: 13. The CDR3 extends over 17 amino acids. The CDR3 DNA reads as TGCGCCAGCAGCCAAGATGTAACGGACAGGGGAGGTTTAGGCTACACCTTC. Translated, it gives CASSQDVTDRGGLGYTF.

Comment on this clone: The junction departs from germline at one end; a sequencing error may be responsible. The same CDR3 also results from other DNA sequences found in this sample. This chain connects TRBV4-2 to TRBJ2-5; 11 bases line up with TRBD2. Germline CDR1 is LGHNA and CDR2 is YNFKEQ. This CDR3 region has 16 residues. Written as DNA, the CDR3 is TGTGCCAGTAGCCGGGGGACTAGCGGATACCAAGAGACCCAGTACTTC. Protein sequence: CASSRGTSGYQETQYF.

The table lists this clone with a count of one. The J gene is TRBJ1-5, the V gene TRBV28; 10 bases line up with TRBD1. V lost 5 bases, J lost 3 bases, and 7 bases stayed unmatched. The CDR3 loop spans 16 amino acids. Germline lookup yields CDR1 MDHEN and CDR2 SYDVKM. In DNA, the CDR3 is TGTGCCAGCAGTGCGGGGGACAGGGGACCCAATCAGCCCCAGCATTTT. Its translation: CASSAGDRGPNQPQHF. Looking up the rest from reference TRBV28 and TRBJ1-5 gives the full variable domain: DVKVTQSSRYLVKRTGEKVFLECVQDMDHENMFWYRQDPGLGLRLIYFSYDVKMKEKGDIPEGYSVSREKKERFSLILESASTNQTSMYLCASSAGDRGPNQPQHFGDGTRLSIL.

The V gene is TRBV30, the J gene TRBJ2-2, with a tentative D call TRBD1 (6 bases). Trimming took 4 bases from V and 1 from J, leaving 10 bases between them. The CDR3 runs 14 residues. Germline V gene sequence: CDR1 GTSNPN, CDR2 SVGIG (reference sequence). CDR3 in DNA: TGTGCCTGGAAGGAGACAGGGAACACCGGGGAGCTGTTTTTT. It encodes CAWKETGNTGELFF. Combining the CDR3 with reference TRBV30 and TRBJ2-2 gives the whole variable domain SQTIHQWPATLVQPVGSPLSLECTVEGTSNPNLYWYRQAAGRGLQLLFYSVGIGQISSEVPQNLSASRPQDRQFILSSKKLLLSDSGFYLCAWKETGNTGELFFGEGSRLTVL.

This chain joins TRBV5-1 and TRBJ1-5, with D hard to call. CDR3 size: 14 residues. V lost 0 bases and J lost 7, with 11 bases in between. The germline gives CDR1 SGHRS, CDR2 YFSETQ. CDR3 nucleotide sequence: TGCGCCAGCAGCTTGGGGGCCCCGGGGCAGCCCCAGCATTTT. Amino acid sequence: CASSLGAPGQPQHF.

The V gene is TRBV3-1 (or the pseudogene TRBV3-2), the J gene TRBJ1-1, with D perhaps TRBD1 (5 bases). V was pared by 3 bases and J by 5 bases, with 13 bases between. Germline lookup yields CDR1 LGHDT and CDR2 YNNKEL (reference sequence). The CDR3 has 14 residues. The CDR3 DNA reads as TGTGCCAGCAGCCAGGGAGGGACGGAGACTGAAGCTTTCTTT. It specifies CASSQGGTETEAFF.

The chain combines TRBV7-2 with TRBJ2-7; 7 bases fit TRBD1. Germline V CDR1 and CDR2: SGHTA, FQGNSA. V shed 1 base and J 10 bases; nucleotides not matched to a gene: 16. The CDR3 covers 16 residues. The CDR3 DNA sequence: TGTGCCAGCAGCTTAGGAGGTGGGACAGCTCTACCTGGTCAGTACTTC. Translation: CASSLGGGTALPGQYF. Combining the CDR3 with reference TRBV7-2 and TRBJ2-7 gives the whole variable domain GAGVSQSPSNKVTEKGKDVELRCDPISGHTALYWYRQSLGQGLEFLIYFQGNSAPDKSGLPSDRFSAERTGGSVSTLTIQRTQQEDSAVYLCASSLGGGTALPGQYFGPGTRLTVT.

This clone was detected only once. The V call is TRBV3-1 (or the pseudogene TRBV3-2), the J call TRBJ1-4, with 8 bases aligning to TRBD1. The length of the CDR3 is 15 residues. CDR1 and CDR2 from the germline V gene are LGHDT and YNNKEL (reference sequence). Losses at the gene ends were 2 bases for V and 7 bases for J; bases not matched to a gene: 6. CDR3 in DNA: TGTGCCAGCAGCCAAAATCGAGGACAGGGTGAAAAACTGTTTTTT. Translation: CASSQNRGQGEKLFF.

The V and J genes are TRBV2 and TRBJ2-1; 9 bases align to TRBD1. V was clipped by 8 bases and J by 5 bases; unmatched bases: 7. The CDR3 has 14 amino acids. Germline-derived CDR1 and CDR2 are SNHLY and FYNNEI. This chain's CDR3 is CASRRDRVDNEQFF. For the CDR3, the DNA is TGTGCCAGCCGCCGGGACAGGGTTGACAATGAGCAGTTCTTC.

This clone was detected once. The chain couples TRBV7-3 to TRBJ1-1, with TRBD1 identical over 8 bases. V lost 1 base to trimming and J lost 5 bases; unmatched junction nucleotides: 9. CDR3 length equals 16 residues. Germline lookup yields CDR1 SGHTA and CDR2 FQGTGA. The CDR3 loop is CASSLNPTGGRTEAFF. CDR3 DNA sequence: TGTGCCAGCAGCTTAAATCCTACAGGGGGTAGGACTGAAGCTTTCTTT.

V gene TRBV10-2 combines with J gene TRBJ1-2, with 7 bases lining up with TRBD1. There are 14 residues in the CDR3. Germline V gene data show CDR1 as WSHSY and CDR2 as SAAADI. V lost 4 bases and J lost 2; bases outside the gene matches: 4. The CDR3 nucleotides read TGCGCCAGCAGTGCCCAGACAGGGAACTATGGCTACACCTTC. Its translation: CASSAQTGNYGYTF.

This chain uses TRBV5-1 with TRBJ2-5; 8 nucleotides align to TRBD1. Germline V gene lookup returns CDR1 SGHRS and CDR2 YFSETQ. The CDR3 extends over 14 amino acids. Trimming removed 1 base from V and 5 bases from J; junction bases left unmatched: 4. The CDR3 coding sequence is TGCGCCAGCAGCTTGCAGGGGGCTGATGAGACCCAGTACTTC. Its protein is CASSLQGADETQYF. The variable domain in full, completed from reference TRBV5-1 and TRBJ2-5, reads KAGVTQTPRYLIKTRGQQVTLSCSPISGHRSVSWYQQTPGQGLQFLFEYFSETQRNKGNFPGRFSGRQFSNSRSEMNVSTLELGDSALYLCASSLQGADETQYFGPGTRLLVL.